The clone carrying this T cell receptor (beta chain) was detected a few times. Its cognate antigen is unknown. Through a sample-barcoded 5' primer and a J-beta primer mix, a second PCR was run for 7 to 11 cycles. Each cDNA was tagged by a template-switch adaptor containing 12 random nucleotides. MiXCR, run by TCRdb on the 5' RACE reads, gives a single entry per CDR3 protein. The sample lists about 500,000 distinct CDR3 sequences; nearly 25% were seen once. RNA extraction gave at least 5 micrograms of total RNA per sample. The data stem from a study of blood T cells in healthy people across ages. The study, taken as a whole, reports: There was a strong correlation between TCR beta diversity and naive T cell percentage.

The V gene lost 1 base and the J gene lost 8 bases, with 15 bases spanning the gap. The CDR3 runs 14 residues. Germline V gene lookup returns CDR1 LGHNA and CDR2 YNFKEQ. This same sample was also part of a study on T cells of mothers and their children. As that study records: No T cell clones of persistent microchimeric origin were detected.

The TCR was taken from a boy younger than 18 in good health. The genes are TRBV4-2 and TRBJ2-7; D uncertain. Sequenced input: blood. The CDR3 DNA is TGTGCCAGCAGCCAAGGAGATAGTACAATCAAGCAGTACTTC. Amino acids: CASSQGDSTIKQYF.